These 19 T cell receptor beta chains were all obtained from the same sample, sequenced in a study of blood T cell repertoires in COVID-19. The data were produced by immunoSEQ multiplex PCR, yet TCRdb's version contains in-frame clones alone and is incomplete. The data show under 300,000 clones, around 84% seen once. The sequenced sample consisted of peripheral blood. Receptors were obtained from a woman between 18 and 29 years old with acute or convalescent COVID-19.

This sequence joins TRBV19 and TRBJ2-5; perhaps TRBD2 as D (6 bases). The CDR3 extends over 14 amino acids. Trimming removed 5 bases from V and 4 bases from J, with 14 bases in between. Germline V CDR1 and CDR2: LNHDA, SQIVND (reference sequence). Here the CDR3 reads CASSLAGWGETQYF. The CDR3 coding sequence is TGTGCCAGTAGTCTGGCGGGATGGGGAGAGACCCAGTACTTC. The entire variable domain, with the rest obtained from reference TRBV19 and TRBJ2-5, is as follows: DGGITQSPKYLFRKEGQNVTLSCEQNLNHDAMYWYRQDPGQGLRLIYYSQIVNDFQKGDIAEGYSVSREKKESFPLTVTSAQKNPTAFYLCASSLAGWGETQYFGPGTRLLVL.

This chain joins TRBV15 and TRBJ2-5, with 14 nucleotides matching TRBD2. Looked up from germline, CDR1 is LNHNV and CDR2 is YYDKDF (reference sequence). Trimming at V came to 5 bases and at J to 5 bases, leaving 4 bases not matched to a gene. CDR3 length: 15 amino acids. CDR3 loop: CATSPGTSGSETQYF. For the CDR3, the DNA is TGTGCCACCAGCCCCGGGACTAGCGGGAGTGAGACCCAGTACTTC.

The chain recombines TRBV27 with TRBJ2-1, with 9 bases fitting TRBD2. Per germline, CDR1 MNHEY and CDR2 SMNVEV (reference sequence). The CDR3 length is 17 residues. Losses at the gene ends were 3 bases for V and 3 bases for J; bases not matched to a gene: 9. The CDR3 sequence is CASSLQVTSGLYNEQFF. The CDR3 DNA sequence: TGTGCCAGCAGTTTGCAAGTGACTAGCGGACTCTACAATGAGCAGTTCTTC.

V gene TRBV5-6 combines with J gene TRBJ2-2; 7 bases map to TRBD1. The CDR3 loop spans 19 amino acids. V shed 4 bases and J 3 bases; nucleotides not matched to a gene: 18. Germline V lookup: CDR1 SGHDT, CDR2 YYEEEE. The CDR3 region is CASSQRTGYPGWDTGELFF. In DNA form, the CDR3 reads TGTGCCAGCAGCCAAAGGACAGGCTACCCCGGTTGGGACACCGGGGAGCTGTTTTTT.

The DNA for the CDR3 is TGCGCCAGCAGCTTGGAGTCCTCCCAGGGGGGCCCCTACGAGCAGTACTTC. It codes for CASSLESSQGGPYEQYF. V gene TRBV5-1 combines with J gene TRBJ2-7; D may be TRBD1 (7 bases). The length of the CDR3 is 17 residues. Germline V gene lookup returns CDR1 SGHRS and CDR2 YFSETQ. The V end was cut by 0 bases, the J end by 2 bases, with 18 bases between.

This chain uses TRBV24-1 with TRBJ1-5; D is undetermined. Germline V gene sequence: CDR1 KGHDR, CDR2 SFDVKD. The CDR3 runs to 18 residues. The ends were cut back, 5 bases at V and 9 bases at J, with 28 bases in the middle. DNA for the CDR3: TGTGCCACCAGTGCTCAACCCACAACCGCCAGTCTGGTCTCGCCCCAGCATTTT. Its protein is CATSAQPTTASLVSPQHF.

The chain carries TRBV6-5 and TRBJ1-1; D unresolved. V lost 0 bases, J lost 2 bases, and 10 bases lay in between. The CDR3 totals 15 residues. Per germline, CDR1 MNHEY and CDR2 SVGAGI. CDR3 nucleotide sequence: TGTGCCAGCAGTTACTCGAGATCGATTAACACTGAAGCTTTCTTT. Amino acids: CASSYSRSINTEAFF.

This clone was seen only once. In DNA form, the CDR3 reads TGTGCCAGCAGCCCGGAGGCGGGGGGCGTGGATGGCTACACCTTC. Amino acids: CASSPEAGGVDGYTF. The chain is built from TRBV6-4 and TRBJ1-2; TRBD1 is a possible D gene (6 bases). The CDR3 is 15 amino acids. The V gene's germline CDR1 is MRHNA and CDR2 SNTAGT. Between the trimmed V and J ends, which lost 6 bases and 6 bases, there was a span of 20 bases.

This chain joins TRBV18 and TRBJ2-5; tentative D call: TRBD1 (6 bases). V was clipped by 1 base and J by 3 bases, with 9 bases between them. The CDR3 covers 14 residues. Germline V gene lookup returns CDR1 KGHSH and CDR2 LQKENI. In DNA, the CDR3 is TGTGCCAGCTCACCACAACAGGGAGAAGAGACCCAGTACTTC. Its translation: CASSPQQGEETQYF.

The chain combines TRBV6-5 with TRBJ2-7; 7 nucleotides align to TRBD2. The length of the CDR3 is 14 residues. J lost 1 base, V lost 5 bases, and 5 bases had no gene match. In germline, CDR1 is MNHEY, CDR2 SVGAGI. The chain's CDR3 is CASSPRTRSYEQYF. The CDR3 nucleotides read TGTGCCAGCAGTCCTCGGACTAGATCCTACGAGCAGTACTTC.

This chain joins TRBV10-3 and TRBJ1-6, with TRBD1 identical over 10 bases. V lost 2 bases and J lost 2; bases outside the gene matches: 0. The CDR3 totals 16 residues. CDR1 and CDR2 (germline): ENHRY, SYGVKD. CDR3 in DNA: TGTGCCATCAGTGAGGGGACAGGGGCCTATAATTCACCCCTCCACTTT. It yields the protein CAISEGTGAYNSPLHF.

CDR3 DNA: TGTGCCTGGAGTGTAGAGGGACAGTTCGGCTACACCTTC. Its translation is CAWSVEGQFGYTF. The gene calls are TRBV30 and TRBJ1-2, with 7 bases identical to TRBD1. V dropped 0 bases and J dropped 8; count of bases not matched to a gene: 6. Germline V CDR1 and CDR2: GTSNPN, SVGIG (reference sequence). This CDR3 comprises 13 residues.

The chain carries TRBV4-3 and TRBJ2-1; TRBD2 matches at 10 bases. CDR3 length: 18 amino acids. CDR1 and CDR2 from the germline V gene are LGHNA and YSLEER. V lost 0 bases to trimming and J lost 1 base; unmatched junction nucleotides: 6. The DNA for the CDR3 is TGCGCCAGCAGCCAAGATCGGTCTAGCGGGAGTTCCTACAATGAGCAGTTCTTC. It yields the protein CASSQDRSSGSSYNEQFF.

The CDR3 DNA reads as TGTGCCAGCCGGAACCCAGGGGGAAGGACTGAAGCTTTCTTT. It yields the protein CASRNPGGRTEAFF. The chain uses TRBV7-9 and TRBJ1-1; 7 positions agree with TRBD1. CDR3 size: 14 residues. Germline lookup yields CDR1 SEHNR and CDR2 FQNEAQ (reference sequence). The V gene end was trimmed by 8 bases and the J gene end by 5 bases; junction bases not matched to a gene: 11.

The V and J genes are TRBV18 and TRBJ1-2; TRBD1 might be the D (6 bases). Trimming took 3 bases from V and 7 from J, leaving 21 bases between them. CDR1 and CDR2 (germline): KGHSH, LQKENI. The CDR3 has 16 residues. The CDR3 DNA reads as TGTGCCAGCTCACCGGGGACACTCGGAGAAAGGGGTGGCTACACCTTC. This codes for CASSPGTLGERGGYTF.

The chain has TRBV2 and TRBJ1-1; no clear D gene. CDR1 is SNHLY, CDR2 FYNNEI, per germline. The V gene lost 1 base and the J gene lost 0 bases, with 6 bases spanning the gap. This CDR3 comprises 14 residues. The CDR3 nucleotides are TGTGCCAGCAGTGAAGTGGCGGTGAACACTGAAGCTTTCTTT. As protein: CASSEVAVNTEAFF. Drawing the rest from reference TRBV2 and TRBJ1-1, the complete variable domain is EPEVTQTPSHQVTQMGQEVILRCVPISNHLYFYWYRQILGQKVEFLVSFYNNEISEKSEIFDDQFSVERPDGSNFTLKIRSTKLEDSAMYFCASSEVAVNTEAFFGQGTRLTVV.

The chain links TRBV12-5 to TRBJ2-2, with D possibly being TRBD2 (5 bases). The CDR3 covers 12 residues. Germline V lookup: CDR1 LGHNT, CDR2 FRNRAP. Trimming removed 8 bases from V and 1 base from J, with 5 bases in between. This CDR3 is CASRENTGELFF. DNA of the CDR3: TGTGCTAGTCGGGAGAACACCGGGGAGCTGTTTTTT.

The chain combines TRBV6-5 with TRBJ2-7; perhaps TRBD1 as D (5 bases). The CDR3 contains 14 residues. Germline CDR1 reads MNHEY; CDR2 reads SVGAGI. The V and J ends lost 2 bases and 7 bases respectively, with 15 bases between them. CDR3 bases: TGTGCCAGCAGTTACCTCGGCAGGGTGAGGGAGCAGTACTTC. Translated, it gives CASSYLGRVREQYF.

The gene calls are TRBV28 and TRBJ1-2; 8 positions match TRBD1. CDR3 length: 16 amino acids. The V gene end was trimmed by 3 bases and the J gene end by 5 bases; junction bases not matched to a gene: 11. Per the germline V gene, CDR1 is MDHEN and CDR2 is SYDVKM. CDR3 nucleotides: TGTGCCAGCAGTTTTAGGACGCAGGGGGCCAGGTATGGCTACACCTTC. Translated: CASSFRTQGARYGYTF.